This entry is about one TCR beta chain. Its antigen is currently unknown. This specimen belongs to a study of OX40 agonist ivuxolimab in advanced cancers. Overall study context: Patients were dosed intravenously with ivuxolimab at 0.01 to 10 mg/kg every 2 weeks. Study results and caveats: CD4+ and CD8+ T cells in blood underwent clonal expansion by week 6 at 0.1 to 3.0 mg/kg. Some of the lowest clonal expansion was seen in partial responders at 0.1-3.0 mg/kg.

Enrollment shut out patients with autoimmune disease history or systemic immunosuppression. Clones were read by immunoSEQ multiplex PCR, and TCRdb kept only the in-frame ones, dropping some. The sample holds approximately 76,000 clones; 85% are singletons and the top ten take less than 0.8%. The CDR3 contains 14 residues. Germline CDR1 and CDR2: LNHDA and SQIVND (reference sequence). V shed 2 bases and J shed 0 bases, with 4 bases lying between them. V and J are TRBV19 and TRBJ2-2; D is uncertain. This sample comprised CD4+ or CD8+ T cells sorted from blood, obtained in a trial of the OX40 agonist ivuxolimab. This sequence was found in an adult with an advanced solid tumor such as melanoma, head and neck, liver or kidney cancer. The CDR3, as DNA: TGTGCCAGTAGTATATCCTCGAACACCGGGGAGCTGTTTTTT. This encodes CASSISSNTGELFF.